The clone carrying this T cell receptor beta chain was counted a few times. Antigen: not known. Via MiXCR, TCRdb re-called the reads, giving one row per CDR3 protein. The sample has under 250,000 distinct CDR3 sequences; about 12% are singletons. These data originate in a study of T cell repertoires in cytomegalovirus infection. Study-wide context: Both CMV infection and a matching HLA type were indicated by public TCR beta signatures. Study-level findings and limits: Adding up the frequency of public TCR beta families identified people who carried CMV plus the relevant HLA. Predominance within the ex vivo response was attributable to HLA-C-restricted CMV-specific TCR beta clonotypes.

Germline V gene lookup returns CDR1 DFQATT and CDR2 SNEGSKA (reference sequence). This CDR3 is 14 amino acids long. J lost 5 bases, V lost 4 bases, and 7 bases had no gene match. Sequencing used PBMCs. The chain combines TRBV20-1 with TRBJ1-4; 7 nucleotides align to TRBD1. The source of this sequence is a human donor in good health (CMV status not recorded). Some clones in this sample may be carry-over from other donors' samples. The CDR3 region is CSAIRDSRNEKLFF. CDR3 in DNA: TGCAGTGCTATTCGGGACAGCCGCAATGAAAAACTGTTTTTT.